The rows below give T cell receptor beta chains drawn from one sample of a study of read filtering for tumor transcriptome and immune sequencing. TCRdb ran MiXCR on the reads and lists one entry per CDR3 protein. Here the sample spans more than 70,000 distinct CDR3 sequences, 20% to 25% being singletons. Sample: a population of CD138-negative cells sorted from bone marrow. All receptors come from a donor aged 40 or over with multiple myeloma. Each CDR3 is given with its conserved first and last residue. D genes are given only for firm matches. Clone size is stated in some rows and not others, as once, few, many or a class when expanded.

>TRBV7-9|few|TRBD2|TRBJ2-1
TGTGCCAGCAGAGCTAGCGGGGGGTCCGATGAGCAGTTCTTC
CASRASGGSDEQFF
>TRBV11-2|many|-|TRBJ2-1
TGTGCCAGCAGCTTAGTCACGCCCCCCAATGAGCAGTTCTTC
CASSLVTPPNEQFF
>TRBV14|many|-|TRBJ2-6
TGTGCCAGCAGCCCCCTAATGTCTGGGGCCAACGTCCTGACTTTC
CASSPLMSGANVLTF
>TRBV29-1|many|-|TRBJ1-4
TGCAGCGTTGTGGGGGACACTGAAAAACTGTTTTTT
CSVVGDTEKLFF
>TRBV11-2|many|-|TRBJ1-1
TGTGCCAGCAGCATTCAGGTCGGGAACACTGAAGCTTTCTTT
CASSIQVGNTEAFF
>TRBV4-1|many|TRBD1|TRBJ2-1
TGTGCCAGCAGCCAGGGGGCTGGGCTCTCCTACAATGAGCAGTTCTTC
CASSQGAGLSYNEQFF
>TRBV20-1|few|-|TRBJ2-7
TGCAGTGCTAGACGGGGGAGCTCCTACGAGCAGTACTTC
CSARRGSSYEQYF
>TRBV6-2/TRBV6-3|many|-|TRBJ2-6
TGTGCCAGCTCCCTTGGGACTTTTGGGGCCAACGTCCTGACTTTC
CASSLGTFGANVLTF
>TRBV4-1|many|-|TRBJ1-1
TGCGCCAGCAGCCAAGCGGCGGGTTCCGAAGCTTTCTTT
CASSQAAGSEAFF
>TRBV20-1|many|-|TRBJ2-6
TGCAGTGCCTCGAGCTCTGGGGCCAACGTCCTGACTTTC
CSASSSGANVLTF
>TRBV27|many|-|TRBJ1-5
TGTGCCAGCAGTTTATCAGTTAGCAATCAGCCCCAGCATTTT
CASSLSVSNQPQHF
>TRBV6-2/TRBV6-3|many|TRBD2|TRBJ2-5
TGTGCCAGCAGTTTCACCGGGACTAGCGAAGAGACCCAGTACTTC
CASSFTGTSEETQYF
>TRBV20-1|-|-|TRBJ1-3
TGCAGTGCCCTCGGGGGGGGCTCTGGAAACACCATATATTTT
CSALGGGSGNTIYF
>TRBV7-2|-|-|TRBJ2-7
TGTGCCAGCAGCTGGAGTCCGGCGGGCGAGCAGTACTTC
CASSWSPAGEQYF
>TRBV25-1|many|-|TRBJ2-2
TGTGCCAGCCAGGGGCGTCGGGGCCCGAACACCGGGGAGCTGTTTTTT
CASQGRRGPNTGELFF
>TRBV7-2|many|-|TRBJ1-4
TGTGCCAGCACCCCGGGGGGTGCAACTAATGAAAAACTGTTTTTT
CASTPGGATNEKLFF
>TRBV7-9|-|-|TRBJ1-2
TGTGCCAGCAGCTTGACAGGCCCTGGCTACACCTTC
CASSLTGPGYTF
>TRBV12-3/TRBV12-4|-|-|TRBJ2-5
TGTGCCAGCAGCAGAGGGGGTTCGGAGACCCAGTACTTC
CASSRGGSETQYF
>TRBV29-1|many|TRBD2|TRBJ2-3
TGCAGCGCGGTTCCCGGGGGGGCAGATACGCAGTATTTT
CSAVPGGADTQYF
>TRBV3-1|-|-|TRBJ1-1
TGTGCCAGCAGCCACAGGGCTCGGGGGAACACCGAAGCTTTGTTT
CASSHRARGNTEALF
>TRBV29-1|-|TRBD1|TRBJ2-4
TGCAGCGCCGGGACAGGATCCAAAAACATTCAGTACTTC
CSAGTGSKNIQYF
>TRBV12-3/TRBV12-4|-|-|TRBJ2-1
TGTGCCAGTAATCCTGGGAACAATGAGCAGTTCTTC
CASNPGNNEQFF
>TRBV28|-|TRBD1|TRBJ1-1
TGTGCCAGCAGTTTAAGCCGGCAGGGGGCCACTGAAGCTTTCTTT
CASSLSRQGATEAFF
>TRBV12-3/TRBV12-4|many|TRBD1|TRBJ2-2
TGTGCCAGCAGTAACAGCAGGGGGCTGGGGGAGCTGTTTTTT
CASSNSRGLGELFF
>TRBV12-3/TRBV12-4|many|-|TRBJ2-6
TGTGCCAGCACCCTAGACCCGGGGTTGGGGGCCAACGTCCTGACTTTC
CASTLDPGLGANVLTF
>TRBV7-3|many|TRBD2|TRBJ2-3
TGTGCCAGCAGCCCCCAGGGACTAGCGGCAGATACGCAGTATTTT
CASSPQGLAADTQYF
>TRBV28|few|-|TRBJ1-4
TGTGCCAGCAGTTTAGGGTCCGGCGCAACTAATGAAAAACTGTTTTTT
CASSLGSGATNEKLFF
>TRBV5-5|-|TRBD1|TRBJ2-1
TGTGCCAGCAGTCAAACTCCGGGACAGGGGGCTGATGAGCAGTTCTTC
CASSQTPGQGADEQFF
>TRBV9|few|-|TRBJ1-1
TGTGCCAGCAGCGCGAGCATGAACACTGAAGCTTTCTTT
CASSASMNTEAFF
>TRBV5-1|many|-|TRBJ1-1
TGCGCCAGCAGCTCGAATGACCTGAGAACTGAAGCTTTCTTT
CASSSNDLRTEAFF
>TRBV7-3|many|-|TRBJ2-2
TGTGCCAGCAGCTTAAATCCTACAGGGAGCACCGGGGAGCTGTTTTTT
CASSLNPTGSTGELFF
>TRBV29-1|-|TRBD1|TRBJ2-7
TGCGGCGTTCGGACAGGGGGCATGAGTGAGCAGTACTTC
CGVRTGGMSEQYF
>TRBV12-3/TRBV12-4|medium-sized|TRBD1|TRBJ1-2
TGTGCCAGCAGAGCGCAGGGGGCCGGCTATGGCTACACCTTC
CASRAQGAGYGYTF
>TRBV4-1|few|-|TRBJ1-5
TGCGCCAGCAGCCAACTCCATCCTCGACATAACAATCAGCCCCAGCATTTT
CASSQLHPRHNNQPQHF
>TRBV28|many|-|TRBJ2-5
TGTGCCAGCAGTCCCAGTGGGGAGACCCAGTACTTC
CASSPSGETQYF
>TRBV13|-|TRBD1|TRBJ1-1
TGTGCCAGCGGCCTACAGGGGGCGCGGGTCACTGAAGCTTTCTTT
CASGLQGARVTEAFF
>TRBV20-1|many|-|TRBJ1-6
TGCAGTGCTAGAAACGGGCCAAATTCACCCCTCCACTTT
CSARNGPNSPLHF
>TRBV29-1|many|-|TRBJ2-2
TGCAGCGTTCTCACCGGGGAGCTGTTTTTT
CSVLTGELFF